These 29 T cell receptor beta chains were sequenced from one sample in a study of blood T cell repertoires in COVID-19. The protocol was immunoSEQ multiplex PCR, while the TCRdb copy is restricted to in-frame clones and leaves out a portion. The table records some 130,000 clones, roughly 90% of them present only once. Specimen: peripheral blood. Receptors were obtained from a man aged 55-75 years with active or convalescent COVID-19.

This clone was detected once. Its ends do not fully match the called genes, so a read error is possible. This rearrangement joins TRBV6-2 or TRBV6-3 to TRBJ1-5, with D tentatively TRBD1 (5 bases). The CDR3 loop spans 15 amino acids. Germline CDR1 reads MNHEY; CDR2 reads SVGEGT. The CDR3 is CASSYGGKGNQPQQF. In nucleotides, the CDR3 is TGTGCCAGCAGTTACGGGGGGAAGGGCAATCAGCCCCAGCAATTT.

This clone was counted between two and nine times. This sequence joins TRBV6-5 and TRBJ2-1; weak D call: TRBD1 (6 bases). Trimming took off 6 bases at V and 7 bases at J, with 13 bases between the two ends. Germline lookup yields CDR1 MNHEY and CDR2 SVGAGI. The length of the CDR3 is 13 residues. The CDR3 protein is CASRGAGKNEQFF. The DNA of the CDR3 is TGTGCCAGCAGGGGGGCAGGAAAAAATGAGCAGTTCTTC.

In this sample, this clone turned up a few times. The rearrangement uses TRBV19 and TRBJ1-6; D remains ambiguous. CDR1 LNHDA and CDR2 SQIVND come from the germline V gene (reference sequence). V was trimmed by 1 base and J by 11 bases, leaving 18 bases between them. This CDR3 is built from 16 residues. CDR3 amino acids: CASSIGVGEAVAPLHF. The CDR3 nucleotides read TGTGCCAGTAGTATAGGAGTCGGGGAGGCTGTCGCACCCCTCCACTTT.

The rearrangement uses TRBV7-3 and TRBJ2-3; 7 bases agree with TRBD2. The CDR3 covers 14 residues. V lost 5 bases and J lost 4; bases outside the gene matches: 6. In germline, CDR1 is SGHTA, CDR2 FQGTGA. CDR3 in amino acids: CASSATGGPDTQYF. The CDR3 coding sequence is TGTGCCAGCAGCGCCACGGGGGGACCAGATACGCAGTATTTT.

This clone appeared once. The chain combines TRBV12-3 or TRBV12-4 with TRBJ1-2; D gene ambiguous. There are 12 residues in the CDR3. The V gene lost 8 bases and the J gene lost 5 bases, with 12 bases spanning the gap. CDR3 protein: CASSLGLYGYTF. In DNA, the CDR3 is TGTGCCAGCTCCCTTGGGCTGTATGGCTACACCTTC.

The chain has TRBV12-3 or TRBV12-4 and TRBJ1-1; D uncertain. The CDR3 totals 13 residues. Trimming cost V 2 bases and J 1 base, with 5 bases left between them. The CDR3 loop reads CASSLTGNTEAFF. The DNA for the CDR3 is TGTGCCAGCAGTTTAACCGGGAACACTGAAGCTTTCTTT.

The chain employs TRBV18 and TRBJ1-5; 7 bases match TRBD1. This CDR3 contains 13 residues. V trimming: 4 bases; J trimming: 7 bases; junction bases outside the gene matches: 4. Germline-derived CDR1 and CDR2 are KGHSH and LQKENI. CDR3 sequence (DNA): TGTGCCAGCTCACTTGACAGGGACCAGCCCCAGCATTTT. Protein product: CASSLDRDQPQHF.

V is TRBV15 and J is TRBJ1-4; 7 bases are a match to TRBD1. The CDR3 is made up of 14 amino acids. Germline CDR1 is LNHNV and CDR2 is YYDKDF (reference sequence). Losses at the gene ends were 7 bases for V and 3 bases for J; bases not matched to a gene: 5. Written as DNA, the CDR3 is TGTGCCACCAACAACAGGGGCCCTAATGAAAAACTGTTTTTT. Its translation is CATNNRGPNEKLFF.

This chain uses TRBV6-5 with TRBJ1-4; a possible D gene is TRBD1 (5 bases). The CDR3 contains 14 residues. The V gene's germline CDR1 is MNHEY and CDR2 SVGAGI. The V gene lost 2 bases and the J gene lost 8 bases, with 12 bases spanning the gap. The CDR3 spells CASSYRGYDEKLFF. CDR3 nucleotide sequence: TGTGCCAGCAGTTACCGGGGGTACGACGAAAAACTGTTTTTT.

This sequence joins TRBV3-1 (or the pseudogene TRBV3-2) and TRBJ1-4; D is uncertain. From germline, CDR1 is LGHDT and CDR2 YNNKEL (reference sequence). The CDR3 runs 16 residues. The germline V and J ends were trimmed by 2 bases and 6 bases, with 16 bases remaining between them. The CDR3 DNA reads as TGTGCCAGCAGCCAACTACGGGTTTTGGCGGATGAAAAACTGTTTTTT. It encodes CASSQLRVLADEKLFF.

The genes are TRBV27 and TRBJ2-1; the match to TRBD1 covers 7 bases. The germline V gene encodes CDR1 MNHEY and CDR2 SMNVEV (reference sequence). The CDR3 has 16 residues. V trimming: 5 bases; J trimming: 0 bases; junction bases outside the gene matches: 7. CDR3 nucleotides: TGTGCCAGCAGTGGTCCGGGACAGAGCTCCTACAATGAGCAGTTCTTC. Amino acid sequence: CASSGPGQSSYNEQFF.

The gene calls are TRBV5-1 and TRBJ2-7; 7 bases fit TRBD2. V lost 3 bases and J lost 3; bases outside the gene matches: 6. CDR3 size: 14 residues. Germline loops: CDR1 SGHRS, CDR2 YFSETQ. The CDR3 DNA is TGCGCCAGCAGCTCCTCTAGCGGATACTACGAGCAGTACTTC. Protein sequence: CASSSSSGYYEQYF.

The chain couples TRBV28 to TRBJ1-4; no firm D call. This CDR3 region has 14 residues. From germline, CDR1 is MDHEN and CDR2 SYDVKM. Trimming took off 2 bases at V and 3 bases at J, with 7 bases between the two ends. CDR3 in DNA: TGTGCCAGCAGTTTACTTCACTCTAATGAAAAACTGTTTTTT. Amino acids: CASSLLHSNEKLFF. Full variable domain (rest looked up from reference TRBV28 and TRBJ1-4): DVKVTQSSRYLVKRTGEKVFLECVQDMDHENMFWYRQDPGLGLRLIYFSYDVKMKEKGDIPEGYSVSREKKERFSLILESASTNQTSMYLCASSLLHSNEKLFFGSGTQLSVL.

The chain links TRBV3-1 (or the pseudogene TRBV3-2) to TRBJ2-4; D perhaps matches TRBD1 (6 bases). CDR1 is LGHDT, CDR2 YNNKEL, per germline (reference sequence). Trimming removed 0 bases from V and 4 bases from J, with 10 bases in between. The CDR3 has 15 residues. The CDR3 spells CASSQDGRGKNIQYF. CDR3 in DNA: TGTGCCAGCAGCCAAGATGGCAGGGGAAAAAACATTCAGTACTTC.

This chain uses TRBV30 with TRBJ1-5; maybe TRBD1 (5 bases). This CDR3 spans 15 amino acids. Germline values: CDR1 GTSNPN, CDR2 SVGIG (reference sequence). V shed 3 bases and J shed 1 base, with 13 bases lying between them. CDR3 DNA sequence: TGTGCCTGGAGGGATCCTAACAGGAGCAATCAGCCCCAGCATTTT. Translating it yields CAWRDPNRSNQPQHF.

The V and J genes are TRBV4-1 and TRBJ2-7; unclear D gene. V lost 4 bases and J lost 4, with 11 bases in between. CDR1 is MGHRA and CDR2 is YSYEKL in the germline V gene. The CDR3 runs 13 residues. CDR3 sequence: CASSPGESYEQYF. DNA of the CDR3: TGCGCCAGCAGCCCAGGTGAATCGTACGAGCAGTACTTC.

Only one count was recorded for this clone. This chain links TRBV4-3 with TRBJ1-2; possible D gene TRBD1, 5 bases. The CDR3 covers 14 residues. Germline CDR1 reads LGHNA; CDR2 reads YSLEER. V dropped 7 bases and J dropped 2 bases, with 14 bases sitting between them. The CDR3 region has the DNA TGCGCCAGCAACGATTACGGGGGGAACTATGGCTACACCTTC. Translating it yields CASNDYGGNYGYTF.

The chain recombines TRBV7-3 with TRBJ2-2, with TRBD1 identical over 9 bases. The CDR3 is 15 residues long. Germline CDR1 reads SGHTA; CDR2 reads FQGTGA. J lost 6 bases, V lost 5 bases, and 7 bases had no gene match. The CDR3 spells CASSQDRGGAGELFF. Here the CDR3 DNA reads TGTGCCAGCAGCCAGGACAGGGGCGGGGCCGGGGAGCTGTTTTTT.

This sequence joins TRBV6-6 and TRBJ2-3; D is ambiguous. The CDR3 is made up of 14 amino acids. The V end was cut by 6 bases, the J end by 1 base, with 11 bases between. Germline CDR1 is MNHNY and CDR2 is SVGAGI (reference sequence). CDR3 region: CASRNFGGTDTQYF. CDR3 nucleotide sequence: TGTGCCAGCAGAAACTTTGGTGGCACAGATACGCAGTATTTT.

J is TRBJ1-2 and V is TRBV5-4; a weak D match, TRBD1 (5 bases). With 3 bases removed from V and 1 base from J, the gap between germline ends came to 7 bases. The CDR3 extends over 13 amino acids. Germline CDR1 reads SGHNT; CDR2 reads YYREEE (reference sequence). Written as DNA, the CDR3 is TGTGCCAGCAGCTCAGACAGTAACTATGGCTACACCTTC. This codes for CASSSDSNYGYTF.

This rearrangement joins TRBV11-2 to TRBJ1-5, with D hard to call. Germline CDR1 reads SGHAT; CDR2 reads FQNNGV. V was trimmed by 3 bases and J by 0 bases, leaving 9 bases between them. The CDR3 length is 15 residues. CDR3 region: CASSFDGDSNQPQHF. CDR3 DNA: TGTGCCAGCAGCTTTGACGGAGATAGCAATCAGCCCCAGCATTTT.

This clone was recorded a few times. V is TRBV18 and J is TRBJ2-7; TRBD1 is a possible D gene (6 bases). Germline CDR1 and CDR2: KGHSH and LQKENI. Trimming removed 0 bases at V and 3 bases at J, with 9 bases between. The CDR3 extends over 14 amino acids. The CDR3 is CASSPPNRDYEQYF. DNA of the CDR3: TGTGCCAGCTCACCACCGAACAGGGACTACGAGCAGTACTTC.

The chain joins TRBV11-2 to TRBJ1-3, with a possible D match to TRBD1 (6 bases). CDR3 length: 16 amino acids. CDR1 SGHAT and CDR2 FQNNGV come from the germline V gene. Trimming pared 4 bases from V and 0 bases from J, leaving 13 bases between. Here the CDR3 DNA reads TGTGCCAGCAGCTCACGAACAGGGATCTCTGGAAACACCATATATTTT. This codes for CASSSRTGISGNTIYF.

The genes are TRBV7-2 and TRBJ1-2; D is ambiguous. The germline V gene has CDR1 SGHTA and CDR2 FQGNSA. V lost 5 bases, J lost 4 bases, and 20 bases lay in between. The CDR3 runs to 16 residues. The CDR3 DNA follows: TGTGCCAGCAGCCCGCCCCCGGGGTGGGGAGGCTATGGCTACACCTTC. As protein: CASSPPPGWGGYGYTF.

This chain uses TRBV2 with TRBJ2-2; 10 bases map to TRBD2. Germline lookup yields CDR1 SNHLY and CDR2 FYNNEI. This CDR3 region has 15 residues. Trimming cost V 6 bases and J 4 bases; bases outside gene matches: 5. The CDR3 bases are TGTGCCAGCAGAGTACTAGCGGGGCTCACCGGGGAGCTGTTTTTT. The encoded protein is CASRVLAGLTGELFF.

V usage is TRBV7-3 and J usage is TRBJ1-1; possible D gene TRBD1, 6 bases. Between the trimmed V and J ends, which lost 2 bases and 4 bases, there was a span of 11 bases. CDR3 size: 14 residues. The germline gives CDR1 SGHTA, CDR2 FQGTGA. The CDR3 sequence is CASSLQGTGTEAFF. The CDR3 region has the DNA TGTGCCAGCAGCTTACAGGGGACGGGCACTGAAGCTTTCTTT.

The V call is TRBV21-1, the J call TRBJ2-1; the table assigns TRBD2, which was not confirmed against the DNA. TRBV21-1 is marked as a pseudogene. The length of the CDR3 is 14 residues. The CDR3 nucleotides are TGTGCCAGCAGCTCTAGCGGGAGTAAGGATGAGCAGTTCTTC. Residues: CASSSSGSKDEQFF.

The chain recombines TRBV28 with TRBJ1-2; the match to TRBD1 covers 7 bases. The CDR3 loop spans 14 amino acids. The germline V gene has CDR1 MDHEN and CDR2 SYDVKM. The V segment lost 4 bases and the J segment 8 bases; nucleotides outside the gene matches: 10. In DNA, the CDR3 is TGTGCCAGCAGTTCTCAAACAGGGGTGCAAGGCTACACCTTC. It specifies CASSSQTGVQGYTF.

V is TRBV24-1 and J is TRBJ2-3, with 8 bases lining up with TRBD2. CDR3 length equals 15 residues. Trimming took 4 bases from V and 6 from J; bases not matched to a gene: 8. Germline CDR1 is KGHDR and CDR2 is SFDVKD. Here the CDR3 DNA reads TGTGCCACCAGTGACCTACGGTCTAGCGGGGATACGCAGTATTTT. Translating gives CATSDLRSSGDTQYF.